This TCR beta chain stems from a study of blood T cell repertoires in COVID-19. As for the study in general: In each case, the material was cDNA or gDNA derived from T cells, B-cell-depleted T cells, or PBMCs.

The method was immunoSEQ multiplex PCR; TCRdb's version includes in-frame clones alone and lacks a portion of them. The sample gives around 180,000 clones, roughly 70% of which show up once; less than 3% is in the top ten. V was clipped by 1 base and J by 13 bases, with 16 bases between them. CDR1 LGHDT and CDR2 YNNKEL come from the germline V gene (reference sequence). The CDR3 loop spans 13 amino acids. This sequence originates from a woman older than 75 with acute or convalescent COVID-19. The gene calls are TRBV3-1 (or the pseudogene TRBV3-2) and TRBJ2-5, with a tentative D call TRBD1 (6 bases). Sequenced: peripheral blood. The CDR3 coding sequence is TGTGCCAGCAGCCAAGTGTTGGTGGGGGCAGCGTACTTC. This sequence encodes CASSQVLVGAAYF.